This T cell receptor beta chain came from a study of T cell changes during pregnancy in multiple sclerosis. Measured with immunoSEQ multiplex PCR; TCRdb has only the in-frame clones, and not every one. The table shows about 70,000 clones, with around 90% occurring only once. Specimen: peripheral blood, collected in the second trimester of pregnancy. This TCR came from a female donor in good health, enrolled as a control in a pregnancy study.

DNA of the CDR3: TGTGCCAGCAGTTACGGGACAGGGAGAACCTACGAGCAGTACTTC. It translates to CASSYGTGRTYEQYF. The J gene is TRBJ2-7, the V gene TRBV6-5; TRBD1 agrees at 9 bases. CDR1 MNHEY and CDR2 SVGAGI come from the germline V gene. Trimming cost V 2 bases and J 2 bases; bases outside gene matches: 4. The CDR3 consists of 15 residues.